The sequence of this TCR beta chain was determined in a study of tumor-infiltrating lymphocytes in primary liver carcinoma. Reverse transcription of approximately 0.55 ug total RNA with a constant-region primer produced TCR beta cDNA. Libraries covering TCR beta were generated through three nested multiplex PCR rounds (using a slightly modified ARM-PCR). Rounds one and two of PCR, each of about 10 cycles, were primed with TRBV1-TRBV30 forward primers and a C-beta reverse primer. TCRdb redid the calling of the multiplex PCR reads with MiXCR, one entry per CDR3 protein. The table records roughly 48,000 distinct CDR3 sequences, around 79% of them present only once. Germline CDR1 and CDR2: SGHAT and FQNNGV. The CDR3 is 14 residues long. V was trimmed by 5 bases and J by 7 bases, leaving 17 bases between them. Between about 20 and 30 mg of unsorted bulk tissue served as the source from which RNA and DNA were co-extracted.

Sample: liver tumor tissue from sampling region 3. Subset denoted: tumor region T3, left-lateral pole. The origin of this receptor is a man aged 35-49 years with primary liver carcinoma and hepatitis B virus infection. The chain is built from TRBV11-2 and TRBJ2-5; D perhaps matches TRBD2 (6 bases). CDR3 coding DNA: TGTGCCAGCAGCGGAGGGGTGGGAGGAGGGACCCAGTACTTC. Residues: CASSGGVGGGTQYF.